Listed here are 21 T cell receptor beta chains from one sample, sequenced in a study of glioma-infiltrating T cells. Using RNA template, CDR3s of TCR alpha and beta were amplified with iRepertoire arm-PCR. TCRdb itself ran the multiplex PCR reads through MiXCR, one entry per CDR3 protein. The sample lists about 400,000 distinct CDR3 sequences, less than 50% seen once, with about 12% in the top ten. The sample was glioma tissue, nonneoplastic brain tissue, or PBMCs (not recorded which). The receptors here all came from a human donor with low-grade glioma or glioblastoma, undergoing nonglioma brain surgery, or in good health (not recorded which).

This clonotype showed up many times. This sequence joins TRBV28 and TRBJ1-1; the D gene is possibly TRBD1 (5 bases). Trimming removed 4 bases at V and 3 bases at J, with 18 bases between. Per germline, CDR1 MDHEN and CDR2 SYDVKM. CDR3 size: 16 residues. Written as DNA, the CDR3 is TGTGCCAGCAGTTCACTCGAAAGTGTGGGGGACACTGAAGCTTTCTTT. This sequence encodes CASSSLESVGDTEAFF.

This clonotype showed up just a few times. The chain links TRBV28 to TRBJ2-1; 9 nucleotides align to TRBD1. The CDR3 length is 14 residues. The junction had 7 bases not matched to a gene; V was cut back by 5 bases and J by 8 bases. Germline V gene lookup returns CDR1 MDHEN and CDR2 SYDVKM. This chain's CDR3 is CASSIGQGFDEQFF. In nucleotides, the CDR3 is TGTGCCAGCAGTATTGGACAGGGGTTCGATGAGCAGTTCTTC. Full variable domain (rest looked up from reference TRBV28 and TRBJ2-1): DVKVTQSSRYLVKRTGEKVFLECVQDMDHENMFWYRQDPGLGLRLIYFSYDVKMKEKGDIPEGYSVSREKKERFSLILESASTNQTSMYLCASSIGQGFDEQFFGPGTRLTVL.

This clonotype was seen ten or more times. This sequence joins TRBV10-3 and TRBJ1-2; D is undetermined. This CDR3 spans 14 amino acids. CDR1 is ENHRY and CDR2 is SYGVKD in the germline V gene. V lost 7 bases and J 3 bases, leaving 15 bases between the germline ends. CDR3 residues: CAINPDAGYYGYTF. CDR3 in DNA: TGTGCCATCAATCCGGACGCCGGATACTATGGCTACACCTTC.

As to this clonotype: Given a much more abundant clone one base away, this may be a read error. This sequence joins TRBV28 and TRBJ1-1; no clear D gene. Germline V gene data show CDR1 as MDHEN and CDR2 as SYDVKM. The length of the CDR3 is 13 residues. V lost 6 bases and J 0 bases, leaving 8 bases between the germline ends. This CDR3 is CASRGAVNTEAFF. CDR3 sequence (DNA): TGTGCCAGCAGGGGAGCAGTGAACACTGAAGCTTTCTTT.

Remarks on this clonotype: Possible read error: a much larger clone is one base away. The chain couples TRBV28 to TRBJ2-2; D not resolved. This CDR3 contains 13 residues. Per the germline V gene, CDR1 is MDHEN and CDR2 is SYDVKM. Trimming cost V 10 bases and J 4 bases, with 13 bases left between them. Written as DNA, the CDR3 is TGTGCCATCGCGCCCCCGGTCACCGGGGAGCTGTTTTTT. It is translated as CAIAPPVTGELFF.

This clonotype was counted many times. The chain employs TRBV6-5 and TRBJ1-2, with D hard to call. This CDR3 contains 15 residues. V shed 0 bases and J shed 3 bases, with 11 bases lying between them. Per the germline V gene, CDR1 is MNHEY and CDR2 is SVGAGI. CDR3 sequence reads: CASSYSAGTYYGYTF. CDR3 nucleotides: TGTGCCAGCAGTTACTCCGCAGGCACTTACTATGGCTACACCTTC.

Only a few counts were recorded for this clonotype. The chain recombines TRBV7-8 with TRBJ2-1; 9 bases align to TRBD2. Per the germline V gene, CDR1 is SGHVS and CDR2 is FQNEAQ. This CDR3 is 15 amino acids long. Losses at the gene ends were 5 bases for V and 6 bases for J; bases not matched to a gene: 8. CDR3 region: CASSRPKREVNEQFF. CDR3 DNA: TGTGCCAGCAGCCGCCCGAAGCGGGAGGTCAATGAGCAGTTCTTC.

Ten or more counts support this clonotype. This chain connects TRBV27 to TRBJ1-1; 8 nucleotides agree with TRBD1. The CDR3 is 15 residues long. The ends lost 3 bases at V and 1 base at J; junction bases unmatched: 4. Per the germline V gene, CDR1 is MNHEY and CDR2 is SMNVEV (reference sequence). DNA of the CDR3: TGTGCCAGCAGTTTCTGGCAGGGGGCGAACACTGAAGCTTTCTTT. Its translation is CASSFWQGANTEAFF.

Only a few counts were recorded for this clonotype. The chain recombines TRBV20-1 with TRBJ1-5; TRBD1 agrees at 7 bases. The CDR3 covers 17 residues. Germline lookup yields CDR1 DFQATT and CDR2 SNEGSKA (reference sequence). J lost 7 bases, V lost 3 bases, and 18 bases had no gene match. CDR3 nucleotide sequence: TGCAGTGCTAGGGAGGGACAGCTTCGGACGAAAGCACAGCCCCAGCATTTT. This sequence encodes CSAREGQLRTKAQPQHF.

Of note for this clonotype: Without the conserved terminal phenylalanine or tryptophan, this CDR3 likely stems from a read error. The CDR3 reads CASSFLGGTQYS. In nucleotides, the CDR3 is TGTGCCAGCAGTTTTTTAGGGGGGACCCAGTACTCC. This sequence joins TRBV27 and TRBJ2-5; TRBD1 is a possible D gene (6 bases). V was clipped by 3 bases and J by 7 bases, with 9 bases between them. The germline V gene has CDR1 MNHEY and CDR2 SMNVEV (reference sequence). This CDR3 has 12 amino acids.

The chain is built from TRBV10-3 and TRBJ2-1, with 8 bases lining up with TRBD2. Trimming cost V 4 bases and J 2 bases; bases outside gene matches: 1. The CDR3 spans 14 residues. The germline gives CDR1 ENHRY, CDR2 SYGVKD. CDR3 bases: TGTGCCATCAGTGCAGCGGGAGCCTACAATGAGCAGTTCTTC. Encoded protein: CAISAAGAYNEQFF.

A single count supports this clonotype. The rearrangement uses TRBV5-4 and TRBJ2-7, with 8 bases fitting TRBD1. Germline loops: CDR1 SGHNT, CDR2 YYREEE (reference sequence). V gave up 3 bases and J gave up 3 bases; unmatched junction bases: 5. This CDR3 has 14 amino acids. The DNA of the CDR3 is TGTGCCAGCAGCTCCCGGGACAGGATCTACGAGCAGTACTTC. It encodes CASSSRDRIYEQYF.

The CDR3 here is CASSSWTSEDTQYF. The CDR3 bases are TGTGCCAGCAGCTCCTGGACTAGCGAGGATACGCAGTATTTT. The chain couples TRBV11-3 to TRBJ2-3, with 9 positions matching TRBD2. Germline V lookup: CDR1 SGHNT, CDR2 YENEEA. The CDR3 has 14 residues. The junction had 5 bases not matched to a gene; V was cut back by 4 bases and J by 6 bases.

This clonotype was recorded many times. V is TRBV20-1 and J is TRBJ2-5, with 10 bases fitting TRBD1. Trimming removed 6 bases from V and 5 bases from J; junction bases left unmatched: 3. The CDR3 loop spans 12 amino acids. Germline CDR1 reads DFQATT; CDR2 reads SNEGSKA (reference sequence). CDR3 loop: CSAQDRGETQYF. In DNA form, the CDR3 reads TGCAGTGCCCAGGACAGGGGGGAGACCCAGTACTTC.

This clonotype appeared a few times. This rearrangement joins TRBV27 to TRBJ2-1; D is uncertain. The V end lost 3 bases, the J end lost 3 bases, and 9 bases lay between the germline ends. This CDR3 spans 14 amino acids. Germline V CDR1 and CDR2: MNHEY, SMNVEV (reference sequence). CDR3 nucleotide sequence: TGTGCCAGCAGTTTCTTGGAGTTCTACAATGAGCAGTTCTTC. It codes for CASSFLEFYNEQFF.

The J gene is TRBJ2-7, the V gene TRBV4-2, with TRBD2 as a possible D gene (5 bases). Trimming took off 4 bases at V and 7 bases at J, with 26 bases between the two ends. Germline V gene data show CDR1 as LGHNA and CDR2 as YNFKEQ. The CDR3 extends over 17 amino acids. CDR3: CASSPKESGIGMDEQYF. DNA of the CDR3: TGTGCCAGCAGCCCAAAAGAGTCCGGGATAGGAATGGATGAGCAGTACTTC.

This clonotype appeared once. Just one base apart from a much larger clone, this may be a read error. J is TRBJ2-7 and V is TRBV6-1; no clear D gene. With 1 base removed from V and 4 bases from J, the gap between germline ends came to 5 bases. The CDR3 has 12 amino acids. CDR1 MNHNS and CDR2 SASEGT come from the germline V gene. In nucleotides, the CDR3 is TGTGCCAGCAGTGAAGTGGGATACGAGCAGTACTTC. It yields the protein CASSEVGYEQYF.

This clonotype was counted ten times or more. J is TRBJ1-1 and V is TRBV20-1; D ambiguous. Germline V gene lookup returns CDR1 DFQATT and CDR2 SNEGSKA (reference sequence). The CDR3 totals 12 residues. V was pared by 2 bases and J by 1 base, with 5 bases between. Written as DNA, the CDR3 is TGCAGTGCTAGAAGTGGGAACACTGAAGCTTTCTTT. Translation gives CSARSGNTEAFF.

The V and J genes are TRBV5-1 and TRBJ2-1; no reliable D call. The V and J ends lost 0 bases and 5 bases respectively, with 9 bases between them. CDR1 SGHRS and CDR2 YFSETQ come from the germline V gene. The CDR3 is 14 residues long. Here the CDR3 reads CASSLAPADNEQFF. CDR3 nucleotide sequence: TGCGCCAGCAGCTTGGCCCCGGCAGACAATGAGCAGTTCTTC.

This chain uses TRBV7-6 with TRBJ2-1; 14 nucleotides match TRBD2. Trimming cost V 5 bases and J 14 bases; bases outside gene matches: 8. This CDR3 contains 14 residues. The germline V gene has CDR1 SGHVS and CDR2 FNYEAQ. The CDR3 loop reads CASSPSGLAGEEFF. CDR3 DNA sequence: TGTGCCAGCAGCCCCTCGGGACTAGCGGGAGAGGAGTTCTTC.

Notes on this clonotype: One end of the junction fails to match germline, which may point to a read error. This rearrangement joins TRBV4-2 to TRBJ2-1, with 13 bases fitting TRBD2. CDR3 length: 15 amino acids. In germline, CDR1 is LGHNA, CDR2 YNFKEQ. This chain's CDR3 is CAGSHSGLAGVEQFF. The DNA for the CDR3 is TGTGCCGGCAGCCACTCCGGACTAGCGGGAGTTGAGCAGTTCTTC.